This paragraph covers one TCR beta chain sequence. In the authors' workflow: By means of reference gene primer amplification, nucleated cell counts were estimated. Libraries were prepared by immunoSEQ multiplex PCR; TCRdb keeps only in-frame clonotypes and omits some of them. V and J calls and clone size are given by that table; D and trimming were obtained from the DNA. The table lists approximately 31,000 clones, about nine tenths of them singletons. CDR1 is SGHAT, CDR2 FQNNGV, per germline. The CDR3 has 17 residues. The V and J ends lost 5 bases and 2 bases respectively, with 20 bases between them. This sample was included in a study of blood T cell repertoires in COVID-19. The overall study: From the United States, Italy and Spain came samples of acute and convalescent COVID-19. Sources were T cells, B-cell-depleted T cells, or PBMCs; the material itself was cDNA or gDNA.

The source material was peripheral blood. The J gene is TRBJ2-3, the V gene TRBV11-2; TRBD2 might be the D (6 bases). The sequence came from a woman older than 75 with active or convalescent COVID-19. In DNA form, the CDR3 reads TGTGCCAGCAGCATATCAACATGGGCGCGGGACACAGATACGCAGTATTTT. It codes for CASSISTWARDTDTQYF.